What follows are 16 T cell receptor beta chains derived from one specimen sequenced in a study of blood T cell repertoires in COVID-19. Data came from immunoSEQ multiplex PCR; TCRdb stores just in-frame clones and leaves some out. This table holds 260,000 or so clones, around 88% found once. Sequenced material: PBMCs or T cells enriched from blood (not recorded which). These receptors all come from a woman aged 35 to 49 with acute COVID-19.

A single count supports this clone. The chain recombines TRBV15 with TRBJ1-5; TRBD1 matches at 9 bases. Germline V CDR1 and CDR2: LNHNV, YYDKDF (reference sequence). The CDR3 is made up of 18 amino acids. J gave up 2 bases and V 1 base, and 9 bases lay outside the gene matches. CDR3 DNA: TGTGCCACCAGCAGAGGGACAGGGGCCAGTAGGGGCAATCAGCCCCAGCATTTT. The encoded protein is CATSRGTGASRGNQPQHF.

This chain joins TRBV28 and TRBJ1-2; a weak D match, TRBD1 (5 bases). Germline V lookup: CDR1 MDHEN, CDR2 SYDVKM. The CDR3 is 14 residues long. The V end lost 2 bases, the J end lost 5 bases, and 12 bases lay between the germline ends. CDR3 in amino acids: CASSLTQVSYGYTF. The CDR3 DNA follows: TGTGCCAGCAGTTTAACACAGGTTTCTTATGGCTACACCTTC.

The CDR3 here is CASSLNPRVDTEAFF. Here the CDR3 DNA reads TGTGCCAGTAGTCTCAATCCCAGGGTTGACACTGAAGCTTTCTTT. The genes are TRBV19 and TRBJ1-1; D is perhaps TRBD1 (5 bases). Germline CDR1 and CDR2: LNHDA and SQIVND (reference sequence). Trimming took off 5 bases at V and 3 bases at J, with 16 bases between the two ends. The CDR3 runs to 15 residues.

The chain carries TRBV28 and TRBJ2-1; D is perhaps TRBD2 (5 bases). Germline CDR1 and CDR2: MDHEN and SYDVKM. V was clipped by 4 bases and J by 1 base, with 11 bases between them. There are 15 residues in the CDR3. The DNA for the CDR3 is TGTGCCAGCAGTTCTACTAGAAATTCCTACAATGAGCAGTTCTTC. Its translation: CASSSTRNSYNEQFF.

This clone appeared a single time. This chain uses TRBV5-4 with TRBJ2-1; tentative D call: TRBD2 (5 bases). The CDR3 has 14 residues. Germline loops: CDR1 SGHNT, CDR2 YYREEE (reference sequence). Trimming took 3 bases from V and 0 from J, leaving 7 bases between them. CDR3 coding DNA: TGTGCCAGCAGCTCGGGATACTCCTACAATGAGCAGTTCTTC. Protein: CASSSGYSYNEQFF.

The rearrangement links TRBV6-5 to TRBJ2-1, with D tentatively TRBD2 (6 bases). CDR3 length: 15 amino acids. V was cut by 2 bases and J by 9 bases, with 17 bases left in between. Germline assignment: CDR1 MNHEY and CDR2 SVGAGI. CDR3 sequence reads: CASSYVISGRGEQFF. The CDR3 region has the DNA TGTGCCAGCAGTTACGTTATTAGCGGAAGAGGTGAGCAGTTCTTC.

This chain uses TRBV11-2 with TRBJ1-2; 8 bases fit TRBD1. V was clipped by 2 bases and J by 2 bases; unmatched bases: 1. This CDR3 contains 14 residues. CDR1 is SGHAT and CDR2 is FQNNGV in the germline V gene. The CDR3 loop is CASSLRTGNYGYTF. The CDR3 DNA reads TGTGCCAGCAGCTTAAGGACAGGGAACTATGGCTACACCTTC.

The rearrangement links TRBV16 to TRBJ1-2; the match to TRBD1 covers 7 bases. Germline assignment: CDR1 KGHSY and CDR2 FQNENV. V lost 4 bases, J lost 9 bases, and 8 bases stayed unmatched. CDR3 length equals 13 residues. The CDR3 loop is CASSRGGPGRYTF. CDR3 DNA sequence: TGTGCCAGCAGCCGAGGGGGCCCCGGACGCTACACCTTC.

The V gene is TRBV5-1, the J gene TRBJ1-6; 9 bases are shared with TRBD1. V lost 4 bases, J lost 10 bases, and 9 bases stayed unmatched. The CDR3 extends over 15 amino acids. Germline V gene sequence: CDR1 SGHRS, CDR2 YFSETQ. In nucleotides, the CDR3 is TGCGCCAGCAGCACGGGACAGGGTGGGAGGTCACCCCTCCACTTT. It translates to CASSTGQGGRSPLHF. The full variable domain, its missing parts supplied by reference TRBV5-1 and TRBJ1-6, is KAGVTQTPRYLIKTRGQQVTLSCSPISGHRSVSWYQQTPGQGLQFLFEYFSETQRNKGNFPGRFSGRQFSNSRSEMNVSTLELGDSALYLCASSTGQGGRSPLHFGNGTRLTVT.

The chain joins TRBV5-1 to TRBJ2-7; 10 bases are a match to TRBD2. V shed 0 bases and J 5 bases; nucleotides not matched to a gene: 8. The CDR3 runs to 16 residues. Germline V CDR1 and CDR2: SGHRS, YFSETQ. CDR3 protein: CASSLGASGSLNEQYF. The CDR3, as DNA: TGCGCCAGCAGCTTGGGAGCTAGCGGGAGCCTGAACGAGCAGTACTTC.

The rearrangement uses TRBV7-9 and TRBJ2-3, with D tentatively TRBD1 (5 bases). In germline, CDR1 is SEHNR, CDR2 FQNEAQ (reference sequence). The V end lost 3 bases, the J end lost 3 bases, and 10 bases lay between the germline ends. This CDR3 is built from 14 residues. The CDR3 sequence: CASSFMGRTDTQYF. The CDR3 DNA reads TGTGCCAGCAGCTTCATGGGGCGGACAGATACGCAGTATTTT. The variable domain in full, completed from reference TRBV7-9 and TRBJ2-3, reads DTGVSQNPRHKITKRGQNVTFRCDPISEHNRLYWYRQTLGQGPEFLTYFQNEAQLEKSRLLSDRFSAERPKGSFSTLEIQRTEQGDSAMYLCASSFMGRTDTQYFGPGTRLTVL.

The chain has TRBV7-2 and TRBJ2-3; 8 nucleotides align to TRBD2. V gave up 0 bases and J gave up 1 base; unmatched junction bases: 3. The CDR3 has 16 amino acids. Germline V gene data show CDR1 as SGHTA and CDR2 as FQGNSA. The CDR3 spells CASSLALAGGTDTQYF. The CDR3 nucleotides read TGTGCCAGCAGCTTAGCTCTAGCGGGCGGCACAGATACGCAGTATTTT.

V and J are TRBV2 and TRBJ1-5; D unresolved. The V and J ends lost 7 bases and 9 bases respectively, with 19 bases between them. Germline CDR1 reads SNHLY; CDR2 reads FYNNEI. This CDR3 is 14 amino acids long. CDR3 bases: TGTGCCAGCAAAACCCGACCGACACACGGGCCCCAGCATTTT. As protein: CASKTRPTHGPQHF.

As to this clone: At the DNA level, this CDR3 is encoded by other sequences in the same sample as well. The chain joins TRBV19 to TRBJ1-1, with D tentatively TRBD1 (5 bases). CDR1 and CDR2 (germline): LNHDA, SQIVND (reference sequence). The CDR3 is made up of 13 amino acids. Trimming removed 4 bases at V and 0 bases at J, with 6 bases between. The CDR3 loop is CASSTGLNTEAFF. The CDR3, as DNA: TGTGCCAGTAGTACAGGGTTGAACACTGAAGCTTTCTTT.

The chain combines TRBV10-2 with TRBJ1-5; D is possibly TRBD1 (5 bases). Per the germline V gene, CDR1 is WSHSY and CDR2 is SAAADI. V was trimmed by 3 bases and J by 1 base, leaving 7 bases between them. The CDR3 spans 14 residues. CDR3 sequence: CASSDRQSNQPQHF. The CDR3 nucleotides read TGCGCCAGCAGTGATAGACAGAGCAATCAGCCCCAGCATTTT.

The genes are TRBV6-6 and TRBJ1-4; no reliable D call. The CDR3 is 15 residues long. CDR1 and CDR2 from the germline V gene are MNHNY and SVGAGI (reference sequence). V lost 6 bases and J lost 6, with 17 bases in between. CDR3 sequence reads: CASSSGRAEDEKLFF. In DNA, the CDR3 is TGTGCCAGCAGCTCCGGGAGGGCGGAGGATGAAAAACTGTTTTTT.